The 29 T cell receptor beta chains reported below all come from one sample, sequenced in a study of blood T cell repertoires in COVID-19 (TCRdb year 2020). Receptor amplification or capture employed the immunoSEQ multiplex PCR assay. TCRdb stores this immuneACCESS table with in-frame sequences only. Part of the clones is absent; in the studies checked, under half of the shortfall reflects unresolved V genes, and no reason is known for the rest. The sample table records some 120,000 clones; 81% of these occur just once. Together, the top ten hold roughly 15% of the sample. The sample comprised peripheral blood. The receptors originated from a man aged 25-45 years with COVID-19, enrolled during active disease.

The gene calls are TRBV30 and TRBJ2-3, with D tentatively TRBD1 (6 bases). Germline V gene lookup returns CDR1 GTSNPN and CDR2 SVGIG (reference sequence). The V gene lost 2 bases and the J gene lost 6 bases, with 12 bases spanning the gap. The CDR3 covers 13 residues. CDR3 loop: CAWSTGPRDTQYF. In DNA, the CDR3 is TGTGCCTGGAGTACAGGGCCACGGGATACGCAGTATTTT.

This clone has a handful of counts. The genes are TRBV28 and TRBJ2-7; a possible D gene is TRBD2 (6 bases). CDR1 and CDR2 from the germline V gene are MDHEN and SYDVKM. CDR3 length: 13 residues. Trimming removed 2 bases from V and 3 bases from J, with 8 bases in between. CDR3 region: CASSLGGIYEQYF. For the CDR3, the DNA is TGTGCCAGCAGTTTAGGGGGGATCTACGAGCAGTACTTC.

About this clone: The sample carries other DNA sequences with the same CDR3. This chain joins TRBV27 and TRBJ1-5; D not certain. V was shortened by 3 bases and J by 1 base, with 4 bases between the two germline ends. Germline V gene lookup returns CDR1 MNHEY and CDR2 SMNVEV (reference sequence). The CDR3 runs to 13 residues. The CDR3, as DNA: TGTGCCAGCAGTTTGGGCAGCAATCAGCCCCAGCATTTT. This codes for CASSLGSNQPQHF.

The chain employs TRBV10-2 and TRBJ2-7, with 10 positions matching TRBD1. With 3 bases clipped from V and 1 base from J, the junction kept 3 bases outside the gene matches. CDR3 length: 15 residues. CDR1 is WSHSY and CDR2 is SAAADI in the germline V gene. The CDR3 bases are TGCGCCAGCAGTGAACCGGGACAGGGGTCCTACGAGCAGTACTTC. It codes for CASSEPGQGSYEQYF.

The chain links TRBV10-3 to TRBJ2-7; a weak D match, TRBD1 (5 bases). The V and J ends lost 6 bases and 6 bases respectively, with 12 bases between them. This CDR3 contains 12 residues. Germline-derived CDR1 and CDR2 are ENHRY and SYGVKD. This CDR3 is CAIRTARGEQYF. The CDR3 DNA reads TGTGCCATCAGGACCGCTAGGGGCGAGCAGTACTTC.

V usage is TRBV3-1 (or the pseudogene TRBV3-2) and J usage is TRBJ2-2, with a possible D match to TRBD2 (6 bases). CDR1 and CDR2 from the germline V gene are LGHDT and YNNKEL (reference sequence). V lost 5 bases and J 4 bases, leaving 20 bases between the germline ends. The CDR3 consists of 17 residues. The CDR3 sequence is CASSSRWASDGTGELFF. The DNA for the CDR3 is TGTGCCAGCAGCTCGCGCTGGGCTAGCGACGGCACCGGGGAGCTGTTTTTT.

The chain couples TRBV9 to TRBJ1-3; D not certain. The CDR3 runs 19 residues. Germline CDR1 and CDR2: SGDLS and YYNGEE. The ends were cut back, 0 bases at V and 0 bases at J, with 19 bases in the middle. In DNA form, the CDR3 reads TGTGCCAGCAGCGTAGCCGGGTTCGAAACGGAGGCCTCTGGAAACACCATATATTTT. This gives the protein CASSVAGFETEASGNTIYF.

This clone was detected only once. Here the CDR3 DNA reads TGTGCCAGCAGTCTGGGCGGGGGAGGAAATCAGCCCCAGCATTTT. Protein sequence: CASSLGGGGNQPQHF. V is TRBV28 and J is TRBJ1-5; D possibly corresponds to TRBD1 (5 bases). The CDR3 is 15 amino acids. Per germline, CDR1 MDHEN and CDR2 SYDVKM. The V end lost 5 bases, the J end lost 4 bases, and 15 bases lay between the germline ends.

The J gene is TRBJ2-1, the V gene TRBV5-5; 12 nucleotides match TRBD2. Germline loops: CDR1 SGHKS, CDR2 YYEKEE (reference sequence). Trimming took 4 bases from V and 2 from J; bases not matched to a gene: 4. CDR3 length equals 16 residues. The CDR3 sequence: CASSPSSGGAYNEQFF. The CDR3 coding sequence is TGTGCCAGCAGCCCCTCTAGCGGGGGGGCCTACAATGAGCAGTTCTTC.

The chain uses TRBV5-6 and TRBJ2-5; 13 nucleotides agree with TRBD2. Trimming took 2 bases from V and 1 from J; bases not matched to a gene: 5. The CDR3 is 17 amino acids. Germline V CDR1 and CDR2: SGHDT, YYEEEE. CDR3 nucleotides: TGTGCCAGCAGCTTCGGACTAGCGGGAGATACCCAAGAGACCCAGTACTTC. Translation: CASSFGLAGDTQETQYF.

The chain has TRBV13 and TRBJ2-2; 8 bases line up with TRBD1. Germline CDR1 is PRHDT and CDR2 is FYEKMQ (reference sequence). V lost 4 bases, J lost 1 base, and 5 bases stayed unmatched. The CDR3 spans 16 residues. CDR3 nucleotide sequence: TGTGCCAGCAGCTACGACAGGGGCTTGAACACCGGGGAGCTGTTTTTT. This encodes CASSYDRGLNTGELFF.

V is TRBV9 and J is TRBJ2-7; 7 positions match TRBD2. Germline CDR1 reads SGDLS; CDR2 reads YYNGEE. The CDR3 runs 13 residues. With 4 bases clipped from V and 1 base from J, the junction kept 2 bases outside the gene matches. The CDR3 protein is CASSRDYSYEQYF. For the CDR3, the DNA is TGTGCCAGCAGCCGGGACTATTCCTACGAGCAGTACTTC.

The rearrangement links TRBV5-1 to TRBJ2-3; tentative D call: TRBD2 (6 bases). V lost 0 bases and J lost 6, with 11 bases in between. The germline V gene has CDR1 SGHRS and CDR2 YFSETQ. This CDR3 has 14 residues. This chain's CDR3 is CASSLGRDGDTQYF. CDR3 bases: TGCGCCAGCAGCTTGGGGCGGGACGGGGATACGCAGTATTTT.

This clone occurred a few times. The chain joins TRBV7-3 to TRBJ1-4; the D is unclear. The CDR3 loop spans 14 amino acids. Trimming stripped 7 bases from V and 0 bases from J, with 9 bases between. CDR1 SGHTA and CDR2 FQGTGA come from the germline V gene. As DNA, the CDR3 is TGTGCCAGCACGGGAGCCGCAACTAATGAAAAACTGTTTTTT. Amino acids: CASTGAATNEKLFF.

The chain has TRBV11-2 and TRBJ2-7; 14 bases match TRBD2. Unmatched junction bases numbered 10, after V lost 6 bases and J lost 3 bases. Per germline, CDR1 SGHAT and CDR2 FQNNGV. The CDR3 is 17 residues long. The CDR3 bases are TGTGCCAGCAGGACGGGACTAGCGGGAGAGTTGGGCTACGAGCAGTACTTC. Translating gives CASRTGLAGELGYEQYF.

The V and J genes are TRBV19 and TRBJ1-2, with D perhaps matching TRBD1 (6 bases). V was pared by 6 bases and J by 4 bases, with 18 bases between. Germline V gene lookup returns CDR1 LNHDA and CDR2 SQIVND (reference sequence). The CDR3 totals 15 residues. The CDR3 sequence: CASSQEGGRSYGYTF. Here the CDR3 DNA reads TGTGCCAGTAGCCAGGAGGGGGGGCGCAGCTATGGCTACACCTTC.

The chain links TRBV12-3 or TRBV12-4 to TRBJ2-7; a possible D gene is TRBD2 (5 bases). The CDR3 spans 12 residues. Trimming stripped 5 bases from V and 2 bases from J, with 7 bases between. The CDR3 protein is CASSIGTYEQYF. The CDR3 bases are TGTGCCAGCAGTATCGGGACCTACGAGCAGTACTTC.

This clone was seen just once. This chain joins TRBV28 and TRBJ2-7, with TRBD1 identical over 7 bases. The CDR3 runs to 19 residues. The V gene's germline CDR1 is MDHEN and CDR2 SYDVKM. V dropped 6 bases and J dropped 1; count of bases not matched to a gene: 21. The CDR3 sequence is CASRLPWVVGTADSYEQYF. The CDR3 DNA is TGTGCCAGCAGACTGCCATGGGTGGTCGGGACAGCCGATTCCTACGAGCAGTACTTC. The entire variable domain, with the rest obtained from reference TRBV28 and TRBJ2-7, is as follows: DVKVTQSSRYLVKRTGEKVFLECVQDMDHENMFWYRQDPGLGLRLIYFSYDVKMKEKGDIPEGYSVSREKKERFSLILESASTNQTSMYLCASRLPWVVGTADSYEQYFGPGTRLTVT.

The rearrangement links TRBV19 to TRBJ2-1, with D perhaps TRBD1 (5 bases). CDR1 and CDR2 from the germline V gene are LNHDA and SQIVND (reference sequence). This CDR3 has 14 amino acids. V gave up 2 bases and J gave up 12 bases, with 17 bases separating them. The CDR3: CASSITTQTERQFF. DNA for the CDR3: TGTGCCAGTAGTATAACCACTCAGACAGAGCGGCAGTTCTTC.

The chain links TRBV6-5 to TRBJ2-2; TRBD2 agrees at 7 bases. The CDR3 length is 16 residues. Germline V lookup: CDR1 MNHEY, CDR2 SVGAGI. Trimming cost V 2 bases and J 2 bases; bases outside gene matches: 5. Here the CDR3 DNA reads TGTGCCAGCAGTTACACCCTAGCGGCTAACACCGGGGAGCTGTTTTTT. Its protein is CASSYTLAANTGELFF.

The J gene is TRBJ1-2, the V gene TRBV24-1, with a tentative D call TRBD1 (5 bases). Germline V lookup: CDR1 KGHDR, CDR2 SFDVKD. Trimming pared 9 bases from V and 4 bases from J, leaving 17 bases between. CDR3 length: 14 residues. The CDR3 bases are TGTGCCACCTTGGGGGGACGGGAAGGCTATGGCTACACCTTC. The encoded protein is CATLGGREGYGYTF.

The chain employs TRBV3-1 (or the pseudogene TRBV3-2) and TRBJ1-5; D is perhaps TRBD1 (5 bases). This CDR3 is built from 17 residues. Per germline, CDR1 LGHDT and CDR2 YNNKEL (reference sequence). V was shortened by 0 bases and J by 2 bases, with 14 bases between the two germline ends. Here the CDR3 reads CASSQDQGALGNQPQHF. CDR3 in DNA: TGTGCCAGCAGCCAAGATCAAGGGGCTCTGGGCAATCAGCCCCAGCATTTT.

V gene TRBV27 combines with J gene TRBJ2-1, with D tentatively TRBD2 (6 bases). Germline V lookup: CDR1 MNHEY, CDR2 SMNVEV (reference sequence). V lost 0 bases and J lost 4, with 10 bases in between. This CDR3 region has 15 residues. This CDR3 reads CASSLSSGQYNEQFF. The CDR3 DNA is TGTGCCAGCAGTTTATCTAGCGGCCAATACAATGAGCAGTTCTTC.

This clone came up a few times. The rearrangement uses TRBV5-6 and TRBJ1-3; no reliable D call. Germline V CDR1 and CDR2: SGHDT, YYEEEE. This CDR3 is 14 amino acids long. The V end was cut by 1 base, the J end by 2 bases, with 7 bases between. The CDR3 loop reads CASSLYTAGNTIYF. CDR3 in DNA: TGTGCCAGCAGCTTGTACACAGCTGGAAACACCATATATTTT.

J is TRBJ1-4 and V is TRBV11-3, with TRBD1 matching over 7 bases. Trimming removed 3 bases from V and 5 bases from J; junction bases left unmatched: 15. Per the germline V gene, CDR1 is SGHNT and CDR2 is YENEEA. The CDR3 extends over 18 amino acids. The CDR3 loop reads CASSFNHRGRGGNEKLFF. The CDR3 DNA sequence: TGTGCCAGCAGCTTTAACCACAGGGGCCGAGGCGGGAATGAAAAACTGTTTTTT. Drawing the rest from reference TRBV11-3 and TRBJ1-4, the complete variable domain is EAGVVQSPRYKIIEKKQPVAFWCNPISGHNTLYWYLQNLGQGPELLIRYENEEAVDDSQLPKDRFSAERLKGVDSTLKIQPAELGDSAVYLCASSFNHRGRGGNEKLFFGSGTQLSVL.

The V and J genes are TRBV29-1 and TRBJ2-3, with a tentative D call TRBD2 (7 bases). The CDR3 extends over 13 amino acids. Germline CDR1 reads SQVTM; CDR2 reads ANQGSEA. V was cut by 1 base and J by 10 bases, with 15 bases left in between. As DNA, the CDR3 is TGCAGCGTTGAAGGTGGGGGGGCCTTCGCGCAGTATTTT. Translated: CSVEGGGAFAQYF.

V and J are TRBV4-2 and TRBJ2-7; 8 bases align to TRBD2. The CDR3 has 15 amino acids. Germline trimming cut 0 bases from V and 0 bases from J; bases unmatched to any gene: 1. In germline, CDR1 is LGHNA, CDR2 YNFKEQ. CDR3 DNA sequence: TGTGCCAGCAGCCAAGATACTAGCGGCTCCTACGAGCAGTACTTC. This translates into CASSQDTSGSYEQYF.

This clone has just a few counts. The rearrangement uses TRBV4-2 and TRBJ1-6; no definite D call. The CDR3 runs 14 residues. With 1 base removed from V and 7 bases from J, the gap between germline ends came to 8 bases. Germline V CDR1 and CDR2: LGHNA, YNFKEQ. Here the CDR3 DNA reads TGTGCCAGCAGCCAAGTCGTAGAGAATTCACCCCTCCACTTT. Translating it yields CASSQVVENSPLHF.

The chain combines TRBV5-6 with TRBJ2-3, with 9 bases fitting TRBD1. Losses at the gene ends were 4 bases for V and 8 bases for J; bases not matched to a gene: 11. Germline V CDR1 and CDR2: SGHDT, YYEEEE. This CDR3 has 15 residues. The CDR3 reads CASSLGQGKRSTQYF. DNA for the CDR3: TGTGCCAGCAGCCTAGGACAGGGGAAAAGGAGTACGCAGTATTTT.